Presented here are 12 T cell receptor beta chains from one specimen sequenced in a study of Graves' ophthalmopathy and Graves' hyperthyroidism. Using RNA transcripts, the TCR beta CDR3 regions were amplified. RT-PCR was first run with HTBI primers, then multiplex PCR in a second round. TCRdb used MiXCR to reprocess the multiplex PCR reads, holding one entry per CDR3 protein. The sample contains around 1,200,000 distinct CDR3 sequences, roughly 35% of which appear only once. The sequencing sample was made of peripheral blood or thyroid tissue (not recorded which). Receptor source: an adult man with Graves' hyperthyroidism.

This clonotype was observed at least ten times. This sequence joins TRBV7-2 and TRBJ1-2; weak D call: TRBD1 (5 bases). V lost 5 bases, J lost 5 bases, and 18 bases lay in between. Germline CDR1 reads SGHTA; CDR2 reads FQGNSA. The CDR3 totals 15 residues. CDR3 residues: CASSKRGDRQYGYTF. The CDR3 DNA reads TGTGCCAGCAGCAAGCGGGGGGACCGACAGTATGGCTACACCTTC.

This clonotype has at least ten counts. The CDR3: CSVRGDRNTIYF. The CDR3 DNA sequence: TGCAGCGTGCGAGGAGACAGAAACACCATATATTTT. The rearrangement joins TRBV29-1 to TRBJ1-3; D unresolved. From germline, CDR1 is SQVTM and CDR2 ANQGSEA. V lost 6 bases to trimming and J lost 5 bases, with 11 bases between them. The CDR3 spans 12 residues.

This clonotype occurred a few times. The V and J genes are TRBV20-1 and TRBJ2-2, with 9 nucleotides matching TRBD2. The CDR3 runs to 12 residues. Trimming cost V 0 bases and J 13 bases; bases outside gene matches: 3. Germline values: CDR1 DFQATT, CDR2 SNEGSKA (reference sequence). CDR3 nucleotides: TGCAGTGCTAGAGATTCGCGGGAGGGGCTGTTTTTT. Translation: CSARDSREGLFF.

This chain links TRBV7-8 with TRBJ2-5; the D call may be TRBD1 or TRBD2 (5 bases each). The CDR3 consists of 15 residues. With 6 bases removed from V and 0 bases from J, the gap between germline ends came to 14 bases. Germline V gene sequence: CDR1 SGHVS, CDR2 FQNEAQ. The CDR3 here is CASRSGAADQETQYF. DNA for the CDR3: TGTGCCAGCAGGTCTGGGGCAGCGGACCAAGAGACCCAGTACTTC.

This clonotype was detected ten times or more. The chain links TRBV20-1 to TRBJ1-6, with D possibly matching TRBD1 (5 bases). V lost 1 base and J lost 5, with 12 bases in between. CDR3 length: 15 residues. Germline CDR1 is DFQATT and CDR2 is SNEGSKA (reference sequence). CDR3 sequence (DNA): TGCAGTGCTAGAGGTACAGGAGCCAATAATTCACCCCTCCACTTT. Encoded protein: CSARGTGANNSPLHF.

This clonotype was observed a few times. The CDR3 reads CASRATQETQYF. In DNA, the CDR3 is TGTGCCAGCAGGGCTACTCAAGAGACCCAGTACTTC. The chain is built from TRBV28 and TRBJ2-5; D call uncertain. Trimming left V 6 bases short and J 2 bases short, with 7 bases between. The CDR3 has 12 amino acids. Per the germline V gene, CDR1 is MDHEN and CDR2 is SYDVKM.

As concerns this clonotype: It is unclear where the CDR3 begins or ends on the DNA, so no DNA is shown, and the CDR3 is as TCRdb lists it. The rearrangement uses TRBV14 and TRBJ1-2; no DNA check was done on the table's D call, TRBD1. Germline CDR1 SGHDN, CDR2 FVKESK. The CDR3 comprises 15 residues, both ends counted. The CDR3 spells CASSRGETQYFGYTF.

DNA for the CDR3: TGTGCCAGCAGCCAAGCCCCTAGGAGCGGGGCAAAGACCCAGTACTTC. Translated: CASSQAPRSGAKTQYF. This chain links TRBV7-2 with TRBJ2-5, with 7 bases lining up with TRBD2. This CDR3 comprises 16 residues. V lost 5 bases and J lost 6; bases outside the gene matches: 15. Germline V gene data show CDR1 as SGHTA and CDR2 as FQGNSA.

This clonotype was found many times. This chain links TRBV5-1 with TRBJ1-4, with TRBD1 matching over 7 bases. Looked up from germline, CDR1 is SGHRS and CDR2 is YFSETQ. This CDR3 is built from 15 residues. V shed 4 bases, J shed 5 bases, and the junction held 8 bases outside the gene matches. The CDR3 sequence is CASSIQGRANEKLFF. In nucleotides, the CDR3 is TGCGCCAGCAGCATACAGGGGCGAGCGAATGAAAAACTGTTTTTT.

The chain recombines TRBV2 with TRBJ1-1; D call uncertain. Looked up from germline, CDR1 is SNHLY and CDR2 is FYNNEI. The V and J ends lost 3 bases and 5 bases respectively, with 10 bases between them. This CDR3 spans 13 amino acids. The CDR3 coding sequence is TGTGCCAGCAGTGATGAGGTGTTGACTGAAGCTTTCTTT. Translating it yields CASSDEVLTEAFF.

Comments on this clonotype: Germline and junction disagree at one end, which may indicate a read error. The rearrangement links TRBV10-3 to TRBJ2-7; TRBD1 matches at 9 bases. Germline V gene lookup returns CDR1 ENHRY and CDR2 SYGVKD. The CDR3 has 15 amino acids. The CDR3 loop is CASSYGGQGPHEQYF. CDR3 DNA: TGTGCCAGCAGTTACGGAGGACAGGGGCCCCACGAGCAGTACTTC.

As regards this clonotype: This clone may be a read error of a much larger clone one base away. This chain uses TRBV10-3 with TRBJ1-6, with D tentatively TRBD1 (5 bases). Trimming took 5 bases from V and 9 from J, leaving 17 bases between them. The CDR3 is 15 amino acids. The germline CDR1 and CDR2 sequences are ENHRY and SYGVKD. This chain's CDR3 is CAISLSNRRRSPLHF. DNA for the CDR3: TGTGCCATCAGTTTATCGAACAGGCGTCGTTCACCCCTCCACTTT.